This TCR beta chain was captured in a study of cytomegalovirus exposure and HLA in healthy donors. This CDR3 comprises 14 residues. CDR1 is SGHTA, CDR2 FQGNSA, per germline. The ends lost 0 bases at V and 6 bases at J; junction bases unmatched: 0. Produced via immunoSEQ multiplex PCR; TCRdb's table is partial and in-frame only. This sample has 100,000 to 150,000 clones, with approximately 95% found just once. This rearrangement joins TRBV7-2 to TRBJ2-2, with 8 bases identical to TRBD2. The receptor's source is a man aged 18 to 30 in good health and CMV-seronegative. Sequencing input: PBMCs. This CDR3 is CASSLASGAGELFF. In nucleotides, the CDR3 is TGTGCCAGCAGCTTAGCTAGCGGGGCCGGGGAGCTGTTTTTT.